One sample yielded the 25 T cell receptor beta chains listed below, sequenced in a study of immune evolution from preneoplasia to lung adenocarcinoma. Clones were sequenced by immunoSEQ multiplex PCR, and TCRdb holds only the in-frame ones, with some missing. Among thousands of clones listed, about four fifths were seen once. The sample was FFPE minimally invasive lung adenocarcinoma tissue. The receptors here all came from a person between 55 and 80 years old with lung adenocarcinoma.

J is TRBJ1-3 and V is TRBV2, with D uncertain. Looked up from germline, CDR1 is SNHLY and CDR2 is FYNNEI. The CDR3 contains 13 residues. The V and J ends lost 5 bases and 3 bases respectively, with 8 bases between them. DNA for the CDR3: TGTGCCAGCAGTCCTCAGGTTGGAAACACCATATATTTT. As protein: CASSPQVGNTIYF.

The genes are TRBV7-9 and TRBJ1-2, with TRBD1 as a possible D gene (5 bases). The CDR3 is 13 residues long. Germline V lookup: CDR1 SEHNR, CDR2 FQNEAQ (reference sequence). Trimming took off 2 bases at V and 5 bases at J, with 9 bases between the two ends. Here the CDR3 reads CASSLSGGYGYTF. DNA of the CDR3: TGTGCCAGCAGCTTATCGGGGGGATATGGCTACACCTTC.

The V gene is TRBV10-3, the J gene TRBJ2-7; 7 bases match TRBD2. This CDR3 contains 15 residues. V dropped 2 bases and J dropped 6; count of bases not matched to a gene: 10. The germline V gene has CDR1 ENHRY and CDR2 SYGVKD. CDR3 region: CAISEPAGRSVEQYF. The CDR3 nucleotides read TGTGCCATCAGTGAGCCAGCGGGAAGGAGTGTCGAGCAGTACTTC.

The CDR3 sequence is CATSGSGLNTGELFF. DNA for the CDR3: TGTGCCACCAGCGGAAGCGGACTGAACACCGGGGAGCTGTTTTTT. V gene TRBV15 combines with J gene TRBJ2-2; D might be TRBD2 (5 bases). The V gene lost 5 bases and the J gene lost 1 base, with 11 bases spanning the gap. CDR1 and CDR2 (germline): LNHNV, YYDKDF (reference sequence). The CDR3 covers 15 residues.

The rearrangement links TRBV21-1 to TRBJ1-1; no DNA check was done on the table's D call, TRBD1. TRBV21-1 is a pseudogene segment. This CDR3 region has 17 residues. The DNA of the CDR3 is TGTGCCAGCAGCAAATTGACGTCAGGGTGGGAGAACACTGAAGCTTTCTTT. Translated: CASSKLTSGWENTEAFF.

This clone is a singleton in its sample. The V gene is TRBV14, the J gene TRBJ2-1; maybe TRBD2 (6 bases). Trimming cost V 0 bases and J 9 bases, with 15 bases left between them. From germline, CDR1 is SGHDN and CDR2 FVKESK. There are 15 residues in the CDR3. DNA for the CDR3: TGTGCCAGCAGCCAAGATCTCCCCGGGAGTGGTGAGCAGTTCTTC. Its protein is CASSQDLPGSGEQFF.

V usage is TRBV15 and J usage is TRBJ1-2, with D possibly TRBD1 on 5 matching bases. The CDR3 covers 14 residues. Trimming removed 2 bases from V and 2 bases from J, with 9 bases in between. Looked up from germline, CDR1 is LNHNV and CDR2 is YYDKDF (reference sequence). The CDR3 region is CATSRSRGNYGYTF. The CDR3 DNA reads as TGTGCCACCAGCAGAAGCCGGGGGAACTATGGCTACACCTTC.

As DNA, the CDR3 is TGTGCCAGCAGCGTAGGTGTCAAGGAGCAGTTCTTC. Its protein product is CASSVGVKEQFF. The chain uses TRBV9 and TRBJ2-1; no definite D call. The CDR3 contains 12 residues. Per the germline V gene, CDR1 is SGDLS and CDR2 is YYNGEE. The V end lost 0 bases, the J end lost 10 bases, and 8 bases lay between the germline ends.

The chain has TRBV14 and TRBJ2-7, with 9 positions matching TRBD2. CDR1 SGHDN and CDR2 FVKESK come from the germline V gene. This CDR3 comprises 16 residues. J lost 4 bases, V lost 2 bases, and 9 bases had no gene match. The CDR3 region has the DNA TGTGCCAGCAGCCAACGTCTAGCGGGATATCTATACGAGCAGTACTTC. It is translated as CASSQRLAGYLYEQYF.

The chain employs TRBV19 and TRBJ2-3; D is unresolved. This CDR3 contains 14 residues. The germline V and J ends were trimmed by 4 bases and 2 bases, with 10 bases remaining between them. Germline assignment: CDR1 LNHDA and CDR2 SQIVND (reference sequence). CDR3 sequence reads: CASSKASVTDTQYF. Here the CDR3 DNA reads TGTGCCAGTAGTAAGGCCTCGGTCACAGATACGCAGTATTTT.

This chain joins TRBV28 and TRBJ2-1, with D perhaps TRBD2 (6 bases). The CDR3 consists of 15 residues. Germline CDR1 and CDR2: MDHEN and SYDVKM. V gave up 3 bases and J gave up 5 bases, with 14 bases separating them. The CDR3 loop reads CASSFWREGNNEQFF. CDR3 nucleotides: TGTGCCAGCAGTTTCTGGCGGGAAGGGAACAATGAGCAGTTCTTC.

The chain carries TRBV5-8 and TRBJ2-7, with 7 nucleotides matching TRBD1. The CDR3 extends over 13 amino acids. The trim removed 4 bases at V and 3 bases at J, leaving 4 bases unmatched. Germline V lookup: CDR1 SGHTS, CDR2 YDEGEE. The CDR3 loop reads CASSVGQSYEQYF. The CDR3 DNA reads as TGTGCCAGCAGCGTGGGACAGAGCTACGAGCAGTACTTC.

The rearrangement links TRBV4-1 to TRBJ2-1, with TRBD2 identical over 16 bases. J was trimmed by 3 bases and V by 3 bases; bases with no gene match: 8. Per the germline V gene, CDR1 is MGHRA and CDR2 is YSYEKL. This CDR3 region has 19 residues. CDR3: CASSHPGLAGGPDYNEQFF. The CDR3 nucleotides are TGCGCCAGCAGCCACCCGGGACTAGCGGGAGGGCCCGACTACAATGAGCAGTTCTTC.

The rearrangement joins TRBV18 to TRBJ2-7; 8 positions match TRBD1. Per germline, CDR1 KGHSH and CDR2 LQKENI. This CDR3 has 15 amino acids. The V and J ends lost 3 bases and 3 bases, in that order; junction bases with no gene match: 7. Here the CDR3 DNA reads TGTGCCAGCTCACCTACGGGGACAGGTCTCTACGAGCAGTACTTC. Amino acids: CASSPTGTGLYEQYF.

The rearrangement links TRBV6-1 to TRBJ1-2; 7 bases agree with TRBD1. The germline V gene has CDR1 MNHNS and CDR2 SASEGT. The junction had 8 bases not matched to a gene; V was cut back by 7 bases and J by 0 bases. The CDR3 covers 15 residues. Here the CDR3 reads CASMTRDRANYGYTF. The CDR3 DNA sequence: TGTGCCAGCATGACCCGGGACAGAGCTAACTATGGCTACACCTTC.

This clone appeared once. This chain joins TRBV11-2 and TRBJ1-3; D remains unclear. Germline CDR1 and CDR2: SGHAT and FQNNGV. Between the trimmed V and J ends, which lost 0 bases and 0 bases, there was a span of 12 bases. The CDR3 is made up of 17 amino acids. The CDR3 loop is CASSLDGVSFSGNTIYF. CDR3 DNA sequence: TGTGCCAGCAGCTTAGATGGTGTCTCCTTCTCTGGAAACACCATATATTTT.

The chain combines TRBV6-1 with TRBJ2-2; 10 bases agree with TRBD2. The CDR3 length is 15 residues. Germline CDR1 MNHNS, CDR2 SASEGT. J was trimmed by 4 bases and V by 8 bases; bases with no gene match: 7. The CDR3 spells CASQREGRGTGELFF. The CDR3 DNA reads TGTGCCAGCCAGCGGGAGGGCCGGGGCACCGGGGAGCTGTTTTTT.

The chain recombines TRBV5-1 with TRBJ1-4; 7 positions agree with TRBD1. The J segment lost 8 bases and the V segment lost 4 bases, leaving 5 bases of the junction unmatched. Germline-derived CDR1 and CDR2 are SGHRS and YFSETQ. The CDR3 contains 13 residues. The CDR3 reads CASSLGQKEKLFF. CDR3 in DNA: TGCGCCAGCAGCCTGGGACAGAAAGAAAAACTGTTTTTT. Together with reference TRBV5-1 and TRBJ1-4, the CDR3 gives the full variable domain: KAGVTQTPRYLIKTRGQQVTLSCSPISGHRSVSWYQQTPGQGLQFLFEYFSETQRNKGNFPGRFSGRQFSNSRSEMNVSTLELGDSALYLCASSLGQKEKLFFGSGTQLSVL.

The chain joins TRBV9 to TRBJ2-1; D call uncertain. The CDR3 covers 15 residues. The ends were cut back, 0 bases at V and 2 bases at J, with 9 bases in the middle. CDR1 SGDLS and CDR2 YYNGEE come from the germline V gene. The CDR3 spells CASSVGRLTYNEQFF. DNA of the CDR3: TGTGCCAGCAGCGTAGGGCGGCTGACCTACAATGAGCAGTTCTTC.

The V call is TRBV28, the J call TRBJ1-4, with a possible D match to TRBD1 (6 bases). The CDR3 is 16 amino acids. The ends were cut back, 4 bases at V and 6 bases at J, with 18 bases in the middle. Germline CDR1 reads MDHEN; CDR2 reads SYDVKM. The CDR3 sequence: CASSSRLQGVDEKLFF. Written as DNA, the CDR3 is TGTGCCAGCAGTTCTCGGTTACAGGGAGTCGATGAAAAACTGTTTTTT.

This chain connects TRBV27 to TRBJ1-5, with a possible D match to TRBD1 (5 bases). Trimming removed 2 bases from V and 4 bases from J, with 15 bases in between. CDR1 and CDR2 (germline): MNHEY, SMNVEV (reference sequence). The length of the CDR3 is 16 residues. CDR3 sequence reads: CASSLRGRAMNQPQHF. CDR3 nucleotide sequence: TGTGCCAGCAGTTTACGTGGCAGGGCGATGAATCAGCCCCAGCATTTT.

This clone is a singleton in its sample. CDR3 protein: CASSEAVGGGELFF. The CDR3 DNA reads as TGCGCCAGCAGTGAGGCGGTGGGCGGCGGGGAGCTGTTTTTT. The rearrangement joins TRBV10-1 to TRBJ2-2; no definite D call. The germline CDR1 and CDR2 sequences are WNHNN and SYGVQD (reference sequence). Between the trimmed V and J ends, which lost 2 bases and 7 bases, there was a span of 11 bases. The length of the CDR3 is 14 residues.

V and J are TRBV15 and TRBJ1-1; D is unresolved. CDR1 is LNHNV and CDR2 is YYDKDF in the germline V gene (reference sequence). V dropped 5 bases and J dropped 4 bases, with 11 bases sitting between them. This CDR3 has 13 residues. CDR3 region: CATSGYGGTEAFF. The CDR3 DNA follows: TGTGCCACCAGCGGTTATGGTGGCACTGAAGCTTTCTTT.

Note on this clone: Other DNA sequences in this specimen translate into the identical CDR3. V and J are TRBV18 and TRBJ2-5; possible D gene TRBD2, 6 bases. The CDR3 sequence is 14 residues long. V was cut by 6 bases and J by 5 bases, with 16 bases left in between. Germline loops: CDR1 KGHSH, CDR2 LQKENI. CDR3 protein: CASSSGRAQETQYF. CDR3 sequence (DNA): TGTGCCAGCTCTAGCGGCAGGGCACAGGAGACCCAGTACTTC.

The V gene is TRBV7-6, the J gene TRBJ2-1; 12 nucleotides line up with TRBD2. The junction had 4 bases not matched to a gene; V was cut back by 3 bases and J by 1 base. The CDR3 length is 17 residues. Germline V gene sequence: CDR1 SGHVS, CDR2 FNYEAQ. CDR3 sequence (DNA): TGTGCCAGCAGCTTGACTAGCGGGAGTTATTCCTACAATGAGCAGTTCTTC. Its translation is CASSLTSGSYSYNEQFF.